The TCR beta chain under discussion was sequenced for a study of tumor and adjacent non-tumor tissue in lung cancer (dated by TCRdb to the late 2010s). General notes on the study: The cohort included around eleven adenocarcinoma, a couple of squamous cell carcinoma and 1 small cell lung cancer patients. The approximately 15 patients were aged about 30 to 80 years, included 10 men and 5 women, and had TNM stage I to III disease. Sequencing generated a total of more than 95 million productive TCRbeta reads, averaging roughly 4.2 million reads per sample. The study compared bulk TCRbeta repertoires from lung tumor tissue and matched distant non-tumor lung tissue of under 16 lung cancer patients. Around 30 paired specimens, one tumor and one normal lung sample per patient, were profiled by TCRbeta CDR3 sequencing.

The CDR3 covers 14 residues, taking in both the cysteine and the phenylalanine. Only the CDR3 portion is preserved as DNA: 42 bases, with reading frame beginning at the first base. Looking up the germline V gene yields CDR1 MNHEY and CDR2 SVGAGI. What the research found in general, with its limitations: TCR diversity was significantly higher in younger patients, and greater tumor TCR diversity was associated with shorter overall survival and shorter disease-free survival. With only around 15 patients in the cohort, the authors noted that larger samples and more detailed clinical data are needed. The top 100 clones made up a significantly larger cumulative share of the repertoire in normal lung than in tumor tissue. Significantly higher TCR diversity (inverse Simpson) was observed in tumor tissue than in normal lung tissue (around 450 vs 150, P = 0.0075, Mann-Whitney U test). Neither the sequencing platform nor unique molecular identifiers are named or mentioned anywhere in the methods. Because peripheral blood was not sequenced, the blood TCRbeta repertoires of the lung cancer patients in the study went unexamined.

Library method: multiplex PCR. The listed sequencing device is Illumina HiSeq 2500. TCRbeta libraries were built by three rounds of nested PCR using primers (Table S4), following protocols modified from ARM-PCR. PCR products of 200-500 bp were gel-excised and purified with the QIAquick gel extraction kit before sequencing. The published analysis was carried out like this. Reads were cleaned using Trimmomatic, were merged into complete CDR3 sequences using FLASH, and were assigned to V(D)J germline segments using MiTCR. VDJtools was used to compute clonal diversity as the inverse Simpson's index. In-frame sequences lacking a premature stop codon were counted as productive reads. TCRdb redid the processing of the public reads, applying fastp at Q25 and MiXCR, and retained in-frame beta chains. Entries are consolidated by CDR3 protein sequence, retaining the most common genes and DNA. The V and J calls and clone size are TCRdb's, not the authors'. For this sample the table gives under 150,000 distinct CDR3 sequences, of which approximately 66% were detected only once. In total, the top ten clones hold roughly 20% of the sample.

RNA was isolated from bulk unsorted tissue, and RNA quality was assessed with a NanoDrop ND-1000 and an Agilent 2100. Donors were newly diagnosed lung cancer patients admitted for thoracic surgery in China between August and November 2014, without prior chemotherapy. The study excluded patients who had received radiotherapy or chemotherapy before or who had another cancer at the same time. Pieces of surgical tissue measuring about 1-2 cm3 were kept in RNAlater solution and stored at -80 degrees C until use. This clonotype was seen only a few times. There is no known antigen for this receptor. At one boundary the junction diverges from the germline segment, which might be a read error.

This chain joins TRBV6-5 to TRBJ1-4; TRBD1 is perhaps the D gene, given 6 matching bases. This receptor was obtained from a man aged 60 to 69 with small cell lung cancer. Sequencing input: lung tumor tissue. Here is the DNA: TGTGCCAACAGTCAAGCACAGGGTGCTGAAAAACTGTTTTTT. This sequence encodes CANSQAQGAEKLFF.